A single sample is the source of the 23 T cell receptor beta chains below, sequenced in a study of cytomegalovirus exposure and HLA in healthy donors. Researchers ran the PCR with 60 Vbeta and 13 Jbeta primers. Generated by immunoSEQ multiplex PCR, the TCRdb table keeps only in-frame clones and is missing some. The sample consists of 100,000 to 150,000 clones, approximately 86% of them appearing once. Sequenced material: PBMCs. These receptors originate from a boy aged 10-17 years in good health and CMV-seronegative.

This clone was observed once. V usage is TRBV7-2 and J usage is TRBJ1-2; D is ambiguous. The germline V and J ends were trimmed by 1 base and 4 bases, with 7 bases remaining between them. This CDR3 region has 13 residues. Germline values: CDR1 SGHTA, CDR2 FQGNSA. CDR3 sequence: CASSLETGYGYTF. The CDR3 DNA reads TGTGCCAGCAGCTTAGAGACGGGCTATGGCTACACCTTC. The whole variable domain, filled in from reference TRBV7-2 and TRBJ1-2, reads GAGVSQSPSNKVTEKGKDVELRCDPISGHTALYWYRQSLGQGLEFLIYFQGNSAPDKSGLPSDRFSAERTGGSVSTLTIQRTQQEDSAVYLCASSLETGYGYTFGSGTRLTVV.

The genes are TRBV11-2 and TRBJ2-7; perhaps TRBD1 as D (5 bases). The CDR3 contains 13 residues. Looked up from germline, CDR1 is SGHAT and CDR2 is FQNNGV. Trimming removed 0 bases at V and 6 bases at J, with 9 bases between. The CDR3 bases are TGTGCCAGCAGCTTAGATGGACATTTCGAGCAGTACTTC. The encoded protein is CASSLDGHFEQYF.

This clone has just a few counts. This sequence joins TRBV4-3 and TRBJ2-1; TRBD1 agrees at 10 bases. The CDR3 totals 16 residues. V shed 0 bases and J 6 bases; nucleotides not matched to a gene: 5. Germline-derived CDR1 and CDR2 are LGHNA and YSLEER. The CDR3 loop is CASSQDLDRGGNEQFF. The CDR3 nucleotides are TGCGCCAGCAGCCAAGATTTGGACAGGGGGGGCAATGAGCAGTTCTTC.

V usage is TRBV30 and J usage is TRBJ2-7; 9 positions match TRBD1. V dropped 2 bases and J dropped 5; count of bases not matched to a gene: 4. The CDR3 totals 13 residues. The germline V gene encodes CDR1 GTSNPN and CDR2 SVGIG (reference sequence). CDR3 amino acids: CAWSTGGEDEQYF. CDR3 sequence (DNA): TGTGCCTGGAGTACAGGGGGCGAGGACGAGCAGTACTTC.

This clone has a handful of counts. This rearrangement joins TRBV9 to TRBJ1-6, with TRBD1 as a possible D gene (5 bases). Between the trimmed V and J ends, which lost 10 bases and 7 bases, there was a span of 18 bases. The V gene's germline CDR1 is SGDLS and CDR2 YYNGEE. The CDR3 has 14 residues. The CDR3 here is CASGRQGDNSPLHF. CDR3 coding DNA: TGTGCCTCAGGGAGGCAGGGAGACAATTCACCCCTCCACTTT. Combining the CDR3 with reference TRBV9 and TRBJ1-6 gives the whole variable domain DSGVTQTPKHLITATGQRVTLRCSPRSGDLSVYWYQQSLDQGLQFLIQYYNGEERAKGNILERFSAQQFPDLHSELNLSSLELGDSALYFCASGRQGDNSPLHFGNGTRLTVT.

The rearrangement uses TRBV6-1 and TRBJ2-7; the D gene is possibly TRBD1 (6 bases). CDR3 length equals 13 residues. Trimming pared 4 bases from V and 3 bases from J, leaving 10 bases between. Germline V CDR1 and CDR2: MNHNS, SASEGT. DNA for the CDR3: TGTGCCAGCAGTGGACAGGATAGCTACGAGCAGTACTTC. Translated: CASSGQDSYEQYF.

This clone was recorded a few times. J is TRBJ1-1 and V is TRBV13; D is undetermined. This CDR3 region has 13 residues. The germline CDR1 and CDR2 sequences are PRHDT and FYEKMQ (reference sequence). The V and J ends lost 6 bases and 1 base respectively, with 9 bases between them. The CDR3 is CASRPAENTEAFF. The CDR3 DNA follows: TGTGCCAGCAGACCAGCGGAGAACACTGAAGCTTTCTTT.

This rearrangement joins TRBV5-4 to TRBJ2-1; 7 nucleotides line up with TRBD1. After removal of 0 bases from V and 1 base from J, the junction contained 1 base not matched to a gene. Germline V lookup: CDR1 SGHNT, CDR2 YYREEE (reference sequence). This CDR3 contains 15 residues. The CDR3 protein is CASSLARGSYNEQFF. The DNA for the CDR3 is TGTGCCAGCAGCTTGGCCAGGGGGTCCTACAATGAGCAGTTCTTC.

The gene calls are TRBV27 and TRBJ1-1; D may be TRBD1 (6 bases). Germline V gives CDR1 MNHEY, CDR2 SMNVEV (reference sequence). With 7 bases removed from V and 3 bases from J, the gap between germline ends came to 12 bases. The CDR3 runs 13 residues. CDR3 loop: CASTGQTHTEAFF. CDR3 DNA sequence: TGTGCCAGCACCGGACAGACACACACTGAAGCTTTCTTT.

This clone came up a few times. This rearrangement joins TRBV10-2 to TRBJ2-7, with 7 bases lining up with TRBD2. This CDR3 has 12 residues. V dropped 8 bases and J dropped 7; count of bases not matched to a gene: 8. Germline V gives CDR1 WSHSY, CDR2 SAAADI. CDR3 in amino acids: CASGRALGEQYF. The CDR3, as DNA: TGCGCCAGCGGGAGGGCCCTCGGGGAGCAGTACTTC.

The V and J genes are TRBV7-2 and TRBJ2-7; a weak D match, TRBD1 (7 bases). The germline V and J ends were trimmed by 1 base and 5 bases, with 12 bases remaining between them. The CDR3 is 14 amino acids. CDR1 and CDR2 (germline): SGHTA, FQGNSA. CDR3 sequence: CASSLEAGGHEQYF. For the CDR3, the DNA is TGTGCCAGCAGCTTAGAGGCAGGGGGGCACGAGCAGTACTTC.

The CDR3 coding sequence is TGTGCCAGCAGCTCCGGGACAGGCGGCGAAAAACTGTTTTTT. As protein: CASSSGTGGEKLFF. The gene calls are TRBV5-5 and TRBJ1-4, with 8 bases matching TRBD1. The germline V gene has CDR1 SGHKS and CDR2 YYEKEE (reference sequence). CDR3 length: 14 amino acids. J lost 8 bases, V lost 3 bases, and 6 bases had no gene match. Filled out from reference TRBV5-5 and TRBJ1-4, the complete variable domain reads DAGVTQSPTHLIKTRGQQVTLRCSPISGHKSVSWYQQVLGQGPQFIFQYYEKEERGRGNFPDRFSARQFPNYSSELNVNALLLGDSALYLCASSSGTGGEKLFFGSGTQLSVL.

In DNA, the CDR3 is TGTGCCAGCAGTGATGACGGGGTGGGCTACACCTTC. Residues: CASSDDGVGYTF. V usage is TRBV25-1 and J usage is TRBJ1-2; the D is unclear. Trimming took off 3 bases at V and 8 bases at J, with 10 bases between the two ends. Germline V gene lookup returns CDR1 MGHDK and CDR2 SYGVNS. The CDR3 length is 12 residues.

The chain is built from TRBV7-8 and TRBJ2-6, with a tentative D call TRBD1 (5 bases). The CDR3 length is 16 residues. Germline loops: CDR1 SGHVS, CDR2 FQNEAQ. Trimming took 1 base from V and 0 from J, leaving 7 bases between them. This CDR3 reads CASSLEGYSGANVLTF. DNA of the CDR3: TGTGCCAGCAGCTTAGAGGGGTACTCTGGGGCCAACGTCCTGACTTTC.

The chain recombines TRBV6-1 with TRBJ2-2; 9 positions agree with TRBD2. The germline V gene encodes CDR1 MNHNS and CDR2 SASEGT. CDR3 length: 16 amino acids. The J segment lost 4 bases and the V segment lost 4 bases, leaving 7 bases of the junction unmatched. The CDR3 spells CASSVPSGVGTGELFF. The CDR3 DNA sequence: TGTGCCAGCAGTGTCCCTAGCGGGGTAGGCACCGGGGAGCTGTTTTTT.

This sequence joins TRBV18 and TRBJ1-1; 7 positions match TRBD1. The CDR3 is made up of 15 amino acids. The junction had 8 bases not matched to a gene; V was cut back by 2 bases and J by 5 bases. The germline gives CDR1 KGHSH, CDR2 LQKENI. CDR3 nucleotides: TGTGCCAGCTCACCAATCGACAGGGCAGGGACTGAAGCTTTCTTT. Its translation is CASSPIDRAGTEAFF.

The chain combines TRBV7-2 with TRBJ2-1; D is unclear. Per germline, CDR1 SGHTA and CDR2 FQGNSA. The CDR3 has 14 amino acids. V was cut by 1 base and J by 7 bases, with 11 bases left in between. DNA for the CDR3: TGTGCCAGCAGCTTAGGGATAGCTGGGAATGAGCAGTTCTTC. This translates into CASSLGIAGNEQFF.

The genes are TRBV29-1 and TRBJ2-7, with 10 bases identical to TRBD2. Germline V gives CDR1 SQVTM, CDR2 ANQGSEA. Trimming removed 6 bases from V and 4 bases from J; junction bases left unmatched: 6. This CDR3 has 13 amino acids. CDR3 in amino acids: CSVSSGSLYEQYF. DNA of the CDR3: TGCAGCGTCTCTAGCGGGAGTTTATACGAGCAGTACTTC.

The V call is TRBV29-1, the J call TRBJ2-7; TRBD2 is a possible D gene (5 bases). Germline CDR1 SQVTM, CDR2 ANQGSEA. This CDR3 is built from 12 residues. V lost 4 bases and J 2 bases, leaving 9 bases between the germline ends. The CDR3 is CSVVEGAYEQYF. In DNA form, the CDR3 reads TGCAGCGTTGTCGAGGGAGCCTACGAGCAGTACTTC.

The V and J genes are TRBV4-1 and TRBJ2-7; 9 nucleotides align to TRBD1. CDR1 and CDR2 from the germline V gene are MGHRA and YSYEKL. The CDR3 sequence is 17 residues long. Trimming at V came to 5 bases and at J to 6 bases, leaving 17 bases not matched to a gene. CDR3 in DNA: TGCGCCAGCAGCAAGTCTACAGGGGGCGCGAATTCTGGCGAGCAGTACTTC. This translates into CASSKSTGGANSGEQYF.

The chain uses TRBV7-2 and TRBJ1-3; 7 bases agree with TRBD1. J was trimmed by 0 bases and V by 1 base; bases with no gene match: 3. The CDR3 is made up of 16 amino acids. Per the germline V gene, CDR1 is SGHTA and CDR2 is FQGNSA. In nucleotides, the CDR3 is TGTGCCAGCAGCTTAGGGACAGGTAGCTCTGGAAACACCATATATTTT. Protein: CASSLGTGSSGNTIYF.

This chain uses TRBV30 with TRBJ2-5, with 9 bases aligning to TRBD2. The germline CDR1 and CDR2 sequences are GTSNPN and SVGIG (reference sequence). Losses at the gene ends were 2 bases for V and 1 base for J; bases not matched to a gene: 5. The CDR3 is 15 residues long. The CDR3 bases are TGTGCCTGGAGTCGTGGCGGGAGGGGCCAAGAGACCCAGTACTTC. Protein product: CAWSRGGRGQETQYF.

This chain connects TRBV29-1 to TRBJ2-7; D is undetermined. CDR1 and CDR2 (germline): SQVTM, ANQGSEA. V lost 4 bases and J lost 3, with 10 bases in between. CDR3 length: 12 amino acids. The DNA for the CDR3 is TGCAGCGTTGGCTTCACGAGCTACGAGCAGTACTTC. Its protein is CSVGFTSYEQYF.